This T cell receptor beta chain was documented in a study of blood T cell repertoires in COVID-19. The CDR3 is 14 amino acids. Trimming took 6 bases from V and 6 from J; bases not matched to a gene: 7. CDR1 is SNHLY and CDR2 is FYNNEI in the germline V gene. The protocol was immunoSEQ multiplex PCR, while the TCRdb copy is restricted to in-frame clones and leaves out a portion. The table records some 300,000 clones, approximately 90% of them present only once. The chain uses TRBV2 and TRBJ1-1, with 10 bases aligning to TRBD1. The sample consisted of PBMCs or T cells enriched from blood (not recorded which). The receptor's source is a woman aged 55-70 years in a cohort exposed to, infected with or recovered from COVID-19 (not recorded which). The CDR3 sequence: CASSDRGPRAEAFF. DNA for the CDR3: TGTGCCAGCAGCGACAGGGGGCCTCGCGCTGAAGCTTTCTTT.